The text below deals with one T cell receptor beta chain. Its antigen is not identified. The data are from a study of T-cell reconstitution after alpha-beta-depleted transplantation in children. Molecular barcoding with unique molecular identifiers was used for the TCRbeta library. TCRdb called the PCR reads again in MiXCR, with one record for every CDR3 protein. The sample has 780,000 or so distinct CDR3 sequences, 15% to 20% seen once. Germline CDR1 and CDR2: SGHRS and YFSETQ. The CDR3 totals 16 residues. V lost 4 bases to trimming and J lost 2 bases; unmatched junction nucleotides: 5. Findings and caveats of the study: It was reported that alpha-beta T cells came from several hundred expanded graft clones (about two months after transplant). A year post-transplant, T-cell counts and diversity derived mostly from newly produced T cells.

Here the sequenced sample was PBMCs, mostly from graft donor cells, taken 360 days after TCRalphabeta/CD19-depleted stem cell transplant. The genes are TRBV5-1 and TRBJ2-3; 12 nucleotides line up with TRBD2. The sequence was obtained from a male patient younger than 18 who had a stem cell transplant for acute lymphoblastic leukemia, so the T cells may come from the graft donor. The CDR3 loop is CASSHTSGRFTDTQYF. CDR3 sequence (DNA): TGCGCCAGCAGCCACACTAGCGGGAGGTTCACAGATACGCAGTATTTT.